This T cell receptor beta chain derives from a study of blood T cell repertoires in COVID-19. The authors' processing: For nucleated cells, counts were estimated from reference gene primer amplification. Some clones are missing from TCRdb's copy, which holds only in-frame ones; the method was immunoSEQ multiplex PCR. Clonal size and the V and J genes are those of that table, whereas D and trimming came from the DNA. The data contain approximately 200,000 clones, about 84% of them singletons. The V gene's germline CDR1 is SNHLY and CDR2 FYNNEI. The length of the CDR3 is 13 residues. Trimming removed 8 bases at V and 5 bases at J, with 15 bases between. The age range of participants was 18 to 89 years, with residence in 20 to 25 US areas.

Material: PBMCs or T cells enriched from blood (not recorded which). The source is a man in his sixties who had recovered from COVID-19. This sequence joins TRBV2 and TRBJ1-1, with no clear D. CDR3 sequence (DNA): TGTGCCAGCGCCGGAGGAGGGCGTACTGAAGCTTTCTTT. Translated, it gives CASAGGGRTEAFF.